These 19 T cell receptor beta chains were sequenced from one sample in a study of neurological immune-mediated disorders (dated by TCRdb to between 2018 and 2020). The library was obtained by 5' RACE. Sequencing relied on an Illumina HiSeq 2500. TCRdb itself trimmed the public reads at Q25 with fastp, ran MiXCR and retained productive beta chains. Merged by CDR3 protein, the rows form single entries marked with the most common genes and DNA. The sample table holds under 80,000 distinct CDR3 sequences, of which 3% to 5% were seen once. The ten largest clonotypes hold 1.3% of the sample. The sequenced sample was PBMCs. The receptor source for this set is a man aged 30 to 45 with multiple sclerosis.

This clonotype has at least ten counts. This chain links TRBV4-3 with TRBJ2-7; D is ambiguous. V lost 4 bases to trimming and J lost 8 bases, with 21 bases between them. Germline V lookup: CDR1 LGHNA, CDR2 YSLEER. This CDR3 has 15 amino acids. The CDR3 DNA is TGCGCCAGCAGCCGCGAGATCACGGAGCGTCGGCAGCAGTACTTC. Its protein product is CASSREITERRQQYF.

The CDR3 protein is CASRKGLDRNTGELFF. DNA for the CDR3: TGTGCCAGCAGGAAAGGACTAGATCGAAACACCGGGGAGCTGTTTTTT. The chain is built from TRBV12-3 or TRBV12-4 and TRBJ2-2, with 7 bases lining up with TRBD2. Losses at the gene ends were 6 bases for V and 2 bases for J; bases not matched to a gene: 9. The CDR3 sequence is 16 residues long.

The chain links TRBV6-5 to TRBJ1-2; 8 bases match TRBD1. Germline V lookup: CDR1 MNHEY, CDR2 SVGAGI. CDR3 length: 15 residues. With V trimmed by 6 bases and J by 1 base, 7 bases remained unmatched. The CDR3 here is CASRQRQGLNYGYTF. The CDR3, as DNA: TGTGCCAGCAGACAAAGACAGGGGCTTAACTATGGCTACACCTTC.

This clonotype was seen ten or more times. V is TRBV18 and J is TRBJ2-7; D call uncertain. The CDR3 is made up of 13 amino acids. Trimming cost V 3 bases and J 3 bases, with 9 bases left between them. Germline-derived CDR1 and CDR2 are KGHSH and LQKENI. As DNA, the CDR3 is TGTGCCAGCTCACCGTTAACCGGCTACGAGCAGTACTTC. Translating it yields CASSPLTGYEQYF.

This clonotype appeared a single time. A much more abundant neighbour one base away suggests this may be a read error. This chain links TRBV5-1 with TRBJ2-3, with D maybe TRBD1 (6 bases). The CDR3 spans 16 residues. Germline CDR1 and CDR2: SGHRS and YFSETQ. Trimming pared 4 bases from V and 5 bases from J, leaving 20 bases between. DNA for the CDR3: TGCGCCAGCAGCGTCACCCCCGGGACATCACGAGATACGCAGTATTTT. Its translation is CASSVTPGTSRDTQYF. The full variable domain, its missing parts supplied by reference TRBV5-1 and TRBJ2-3, is KAGVTQTPRYLIKTRGQQVTLSCSPISGHRSVSWYQQTPGQGLQFLFEYFSETQRNKGNFPGRFSGRQFSNSRSEMNVSTLELGDSALYLCASSVTPGTSRDTQYFGPGTRLTVL.

This clonotype showed up just a few times. J is TRBJ2-2 and V is TRBV14, with unresolved D. Trimming took off 1 base at V and 9 bases at J, with 15 bases between the two ends. The CDR3 spans 15 residues. Per the germline V gene, CDR1 is SGHDN and CDR2 is FVKESK. CDR3 bases: TGTGCCAGCAGCCAAGGCCCAAGGTTAGACCGGGAGCTGTTTTTT. Its translation is CASSQGPRLDRELFF.

In this sample, this clonotype turned up many times. This chain links TRBV5-1 with TRBJ2-2; D gene unclear. This CDR3 comprises 13 residues. The germline gives CDR1 SGHRS, CDR2 YFSETQ. Between the trimmed V and J ends, which lost 0 bases and 4 bases, there was a span of 4 bases. The DNA for the CDR3 is TGCGCCAGCAGCTTGGTGGGCACCGGGGAGCTGTTTTTT. As protein: CASSLVGTGELFF.

This chain uses TRBV11-2 with TRBJ2-3, with a tentative D call TRBD2 (7 bases). V lost 5 bases, J lost 4 bases, and 16 bases lay in between. Germline V gene data show CDR1 as SGHAT and CDR2 as FQNNGV. The CDR3 totals 15 residues. DNA for the CDR3: TGTGCCAGCAGCCGAACGGCGGGGGCCTCAGATACGCAGTATTTT. Its translation is CASSRTAGASDTQYF.

This clonotype was counted at least ten times. The chain links TRBV20-1 to TRBJ2-1; TRBD2 agrees at 10 bases. The germline V gene encodes CDR1 DFQATT and CDR2 SNEGSKA (reference sequence). Trimming took 5 bases from V and 3 from J; bases not matched to a gene: 10. This CDR3 contains 16 residues. The CDR3 sequence: CSALPSSGGYYNEQFF. The CDR3 DNA sequence: TGCAGTGCTCTCCCGTCTAGCGGGGGATACTACAATGAGCAGTTCTTC.

This clonotype was counted at least ten times. This chain connects TRBV19 to TRBJ2-7; D perhaps matches TRBD1 (6 bases). From germline, CDR1 is LNHDA and CDR2 SQIVND (reference sequence). V shed 5 bases and J shed 0 bases, with 14 bases lying between them. The CDR3 is 15 amino acids. CDR3 sequence (DNA): TGTGCCAGTAGTCCTACCGAGACAGGCTCCTACGAGCAGTACTTC. It codes for CASSPTETGSYEQYF.

This clonotype has at least ten counts. The chain couples TRBV5-1 to TRBJ1-3; D remains unclear. V lost 7 bases and J 0 bases, leaving 11 bases between the germline ends. The germline gives CDR1 SGHRS, CDR2 YFSETQ. The CDR3 is 14 residues long. In DNA, the CDR3 is TGCGCCAGCCGGGAGGCTCGCTCTGGAAACACCATATATTTT. Translated: CASREARSGNTIYF.

This clonotype was detected many times. The chain couples TRBV5-1 to TRBJ2-7; a weak D match, TRBD2 (5 bases). Germline CDR1 SGHRS, CDR2 YFSETQ. V was clipped by 0 bases and J by 2 bases, with 9 bases between them. This CDR3 is built from 14 residues. The DNA of the CDR3 is TGCGCCAGCAGCTTGGACGGGGATACCTACGAGCAGTACTTC. It is translated as CASSLDGDTYEQYF.

This clonotype was seen a handful of times. This may come from a read error, since a much larger clone is one base off. The chain couples TRBV6-6 to TRBJ2-1, with D possibly being TRBD1 (5 bases). Germline values: CDR1 MNHNY, CDR2 SVGAGI (reference sequence). Trimming removed 7 bases from V and 1 base from J, with 20 bases in between. The CDR3 covers 17 residues. Here the CDR3 reads CASISRGHSRSYNEQFF. CDR3 DNA sequence: TGTGCCAGCATCTCCCGAGGACATTCGAGATCCTACAATGAGCAGTTCTTC.

This clonotype was detected ten times or more. The chain joins TRBV5-5 to TRBJ1-5, with TRBD1 identical over 7 bases. The CDR3 extends over 16 amino acids. V dropped 1 base and J dropped 1; count of bases not matched to a gene: 5. CDR1 is SGHKS, CDR2 YYEKEE, per germline (reference sequence). The CDR3 nucleotides read TGTGCCAGCAGCTTGATTTTGGGACAGAGCAATCAGCCCCAGCATTTT. It encodes CASSLILGQSNQPQHF.

The chain recombines TRBV20-1 with TRBJ2-7, with 13 bases aligning to TRBD2. CDR1 is DFQATT, CDR2 SNEGSKA, per germline (reference sequence). The CDR3 length is 14 residues. V trimming: 3 bases; J trimming: 7 bases; junction bases outside the gene matches: 6. CDR3 amino acids: CSASPSGLAGEQYF. CDR3 coding DNA: TGCAGTGCTAGCCCCTCGGGACTAGCGGGAGAGCAGTACTTC.

There are a few counts of this clonotype. The chain uses TRBV19 and TRBJ1-1; D unresolved. The germline gives CDR1 LNHDA, CDR2 SQIVND (reference sequence). The germline V and J ends were trimmed by 10 bases and 6 bases, with 18 bases remaining between them. CDR3 length: 13 residues. The CDR3 reads CATFGWFPAEAFF. In DNA form, the CDR3 reads TGTGCCACGTTTGGTTGGTTCCCGGCTGAAGCTTTCTTT.

The table lists this clonotype with many counts. V usage is TRBV3-1 and J usage is TRBJ2-2; unclear D gene. This CDR3 is 16 amino acids long. Germline assignment: CDR1 LGHDT and CDR2 YNNKEL (reference sequence). Trimming took 1 base from V and 0 from J, leaving 9 bases between them. This CDR3 reads CASSQVPNPNTGELFF. For the CDR3, the DNA is TGTGCCAGCAGCCAAGTCCCTAACCCGAACACCGGGGAGCTGTTTTTT.

At least ten counts were recorded for this clonotype. The chain carries TRBV20-1 and TRBJ1-4; weak D call: TRBD1 (6 bases). The CDR3 is 15 residues long. Trimming shortened V by 0 bases and J by 8 bases, and 16 bases separated the two germline ends. Per germline, CDR1 DFQATT and CDR2 SNEGSKA (reference sequence). The CDR3 here is CSARDGAGDIEKLFF. The CDR3 DNA sequence: TGCAGTGCTAGAGATGGGGCAGGGGATATCGAAAAACTGTTTTTT.

There are many counts of this clonotype. The chain is built from TRBV20-1 and TRBJ2-3, with D tentatively TRBD2 (6 bases). The CDR3 extends over 13 amino acids. CDR1 and CDR2 (germline): DFQATT, SNEGSKA (reference sequence). In DNA form, the CDR3 reads TGCAGCCGCCCCGGGGGTAGCACAGATACGCAGTATTTT. Translated: CSRPGGSTDTQYF.